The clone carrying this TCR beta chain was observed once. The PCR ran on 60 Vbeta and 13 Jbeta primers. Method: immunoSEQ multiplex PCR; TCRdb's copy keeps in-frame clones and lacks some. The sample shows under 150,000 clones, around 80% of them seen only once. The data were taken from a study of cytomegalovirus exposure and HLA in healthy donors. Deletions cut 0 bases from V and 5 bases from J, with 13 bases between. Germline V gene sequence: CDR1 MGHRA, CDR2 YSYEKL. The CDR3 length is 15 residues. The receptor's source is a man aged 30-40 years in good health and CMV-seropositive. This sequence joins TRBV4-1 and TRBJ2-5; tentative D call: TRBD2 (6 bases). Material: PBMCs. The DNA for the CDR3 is TGCGCCAGCAGCCAAGATCTGGGGGGATTGGAGACCCAGTACTTC. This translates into CASSQDLGGLETQYF.